The present T cell receptor beta chain was sequenced within a study of cytomegalovirus exposure and HLA in healthy donors. As for the study in general: The use of the same platform for the roughly 130 validation repertoires and the roughly 700 first-cohort repertoires was reported by a later analysis. Whole-study results and caveats: In the 120 or so validation repertoires, about 94% of cluster scores exceeded 0, per a later analysis.

V shed 6 bases and J shed 7 bases, with 16 bases lying between them. The length of the CDR3 is 13 residues. Germline V lookup: CDR1 SNHLY, CDR2 FYNNEI. Generated by immunoSEQ multiplex PCR, the TCRdb table keeps only in-frame clones and is missing some. Here the sample spans some 260,000 clones, roughly 90% being singletons. This clone is a singleton in its sample. No antigen is known for it. The sequence was obtained from a young man in good health and CMV-seropositive. The chain employs TRBV2 and TRBJ2-7, with TRBD2 as a possible D gene (6 bases). Sequencing was done on a sample of PBMCs. CDR3 nucleotides: TGTGCCAGCAGCGGGAGTAGTTTTGGGGAGCAGTACTTC. It translates to CASSGSSFGEQYF.